The clone carrying this TCR beta chain has a count of ten or more. What it binds is not known. These data belong to a study of neurological immune-mediated disorders. On the study more broadly: Relapsing-remitting patients made up most of the roughly 35 multiple sclerosis patients, and secondary progressive patients made up 3.

Trimming pared 0 bases from V and 0 bases from J, leaving 6 bases between. The length of the CDR3 is 15 residues. Study-wide points: According to phylogenetic grouping, one related-CDR3 cluster, a possible signature, contained the repertoires of 18 of 34 multiple sclerosis patients.

The unsorted libraries were produced from 2 million PBMCs held at -80 C. Template-switch 5'RACE cDNA synthesis added a 10-nucleotide unique molecular identifier. Via MiXCR, TCRdb re-called the 5' RACE reads, giving one row per CDR3 protein. The sample includes about 120,000 distinct CDR3 sequences, 3.2% seen only once; the top ten take 1% to 1.5%. The sequence derives from a woman aged 25 to 39 with multiple sclerosis. The J gene is TRBJ2-1, the V gene TRBV12-3 or TRBV12-4; D unresolved. Sequencing was done on a sample of PBMCs. The CDR3 DNA is TGTGCCAGCAGTTTAGCGGGTAGCTCCTACAATGAGCAGTTCTTC. Its translation: CASSLAGSSYNEQFF.